The source of this TCR beta chain is a study of technical replicates of blood from a few donors. Trimming shortened V by 0 bases and J by 4 bases, and 10 bases separated the two germline ends. This CDR3 region has 14 residues. Germline V CDR1 and CDR2: SGHRS, YFSETQ. The assay was immunoSEQ multiplex PCR, and TCRdb's table has in-frame clones only and misses some. The sample has about 83,000 clones; roughly 94% are singletons. This receptor was taken from a human donor in good health. The sequenced material came from T cells isolated from PBMCs. The chain couples TRBV5-1 to TRBJ1-1, with D hard to call. This chain's CDR3 is CASSLVLGSTEAFF. For the CDR3, the DNA is TGCGCCAGCAGCTTGGTCTTGGGCAGCACTGAAGCTTTCTTT.